The rows below give T cell receptor beta chains drawn from one sample of a study of blood T cell repertoires in COVID-19. Libraries were prepared by immunoSEQ multiplex PCR; TCRdb keeps only in-frame clonotypes and omits some of them. Altogether more than 95,000 clones are present, about 80% being singletons, with the ten largest covering roughly 3.3%. The material sequenced was peripheral blood. The receptors here all came from a woman aged 80 or older with active or convalescent COVID-19. The CDR3 runs from the conserved cysteine through the conserved F or W.

j_gene: TRBJ1-1
v_gene: TRBV3-1/TRBV3-2
CDR3aa: CASSRQGTEAFF

j_gene: TRBJ1-5
v_gene: TRBV27
CDR3aa: CASSLMVGNQPQHF

j_gene: TRBJ2-6
v_gene: TRBV24-1
CDR3aa: CATSNSGANVLTF

j_gene: TRBJ1-5
v_gene: TRBV2
CDR3aa: CASREGPTRQPQHF

j_gene: TRBJ1-1
v_gene: TRBV7-6
CDR3aa: CASSLSPTGQKAGAFF

j_gene: TRBJ1-1
v_gene: TRBV4-1
CDR3aa: CASSQEAGARGTEAFF

j_gene: TRBJ1-5
v_gene: TRBV19
CDR3aa: CASSGQGTQPQHF

j_gene: TRBJ2-7
v_gene: TRBV7-2
CDR3aa: CASRLIYEQYF

j_gene: TRBJ1-2
v_gene: TRBV5-6
CDR3aa: CASSLVGGAGGYTF

j_gene: TRBJ1-6
v_gene: TRBV6-5
CDR3aa: CASSSEGTDSPLHF

j_gene: TRBJ2-4
v_gene: TRBV9
CDR3aa: CASSPRRDDIQYF

j_gene: TRBJ1-6
v_gene: TRBV27
CDR3aa: CASRPPGTFNSPLHF

j_gene: TRBJ1-4
v_gene: TRBV28
CDR3aa: CASTRTGVNEKLFF

j_gene: TRBJ2-3
v_gene: TRBV28
CDR3aa: CASSPLRGRPDTQYF

j_gene: TRBJ1-1
v_gene: TRBV5-1
CDR3aa: CASSGGLGQPNTEAFF

j_gene: TRBJ1-6
v_gene: TRBV6-5
CDR3aa: CASSPTGRYSPLHF

j_gene: TRBJ1-1
v_gene: TRBV2
CDR3aa: CASRADRPPEAFF

j_gene: TRBJ1-2
v_gene: TRBV28
CDR3aa: CASSFEGYGYTF

j_gene: TRBJ1-6
v_gene: TRBV11-3
CDR3aa: CASSHNRGTGNSPLHF

j_gene: TRBJ2-7
v_gene: TRBV10-3
CDR3aa: CAIMEGLTYEQYF

j_gene: TRBJ1-3
v_gene: TRBV10-3
CDR3aa: CAISESSGAGGRRNTIYF

j_gene: TRBJ2-5
v_gene: TRBV24-1
CDR3aa: CATSERNRVKGETQYF

j_gene: TRBJ1-5
v_gene: TRBV10-3
CDR3aa: CAISGEGRGSNQPQHF

j_gene: TRBJ1-6
v_gene: TRBV7-2
CDR3aa: CASSLGPGSPLHF

j_gene: TRBJ1-1
v_gene: TRBV9
CDR3aa: CASSYGTANTEAFF

j_gene: TRBJ2-7
v_gene: TRBV7-3
CDR3aa: CASSLGQENEQYF

j_gene: TRBJ1-2
v_gene: TRBV28
CDR3aa: CATILDSYGYTF

j_gene: TRBJ2-5
v_gene: TRBV5-1
CDR3aa: CASSLSRGGNTETQYF

j_gene: TRBJ1-2
v_gene: TRBV20-1
CDR3aa: CSASRDAGKAYGGYTF

j_gene: TRBJ2-1
v_gene: TRBV5-4
CDR3aa: CASSLGGSSANNEQFF

j_gene: TRBJ2-7
v_gene: TRBV4-2
CDR3aa: CASSDLRDRPYVQYF

j_gene: TRBJ1-1
v_gene: TRBV3-1/TRBV3-2
CDR3aa: CASSRSENTEAFF

j_gene: TRBJ2-2
v_gene: TRBV7-8
CDR3aa: CASSRTDGELFF

j_gene: TRBJ1-2
v_gene: TRBV7-3
CDR3aa: CASSPTNREGTGYTF

j_gene: TRBJ1-5
v_gene: TRBV30
CDR3aa: CAWSVQGYFQPQHF

j_gene: TRBJ2-3
v_gene: TRBV5-4
CDR3aa: CASSSVGSDTQYF

j_gene: TRBJ2-5
v_gene: TRBV5-5
CDR3aa: CASSLGREETQYF

j_gene: TRBJ2-7
v_gene: TRBV6-5
CDR3aa: CASSPTGYSEQYF

j_gene: TRBJ2-5
v_gene: TRBV2
CDR3aa: CASSEPGSKTQYF

j_gene: TRBJ1-2
v_gene: TRBV18
CDR3aa: CASSPRVREANYGYTF